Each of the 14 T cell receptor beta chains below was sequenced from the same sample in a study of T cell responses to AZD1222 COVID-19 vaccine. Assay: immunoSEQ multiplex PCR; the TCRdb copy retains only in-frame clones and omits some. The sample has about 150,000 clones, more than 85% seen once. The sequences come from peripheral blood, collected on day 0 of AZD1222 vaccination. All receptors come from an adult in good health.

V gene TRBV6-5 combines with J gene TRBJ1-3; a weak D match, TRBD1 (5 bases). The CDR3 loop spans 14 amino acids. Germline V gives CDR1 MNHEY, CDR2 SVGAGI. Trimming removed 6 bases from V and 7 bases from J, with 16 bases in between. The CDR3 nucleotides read TGTGCCAGCAGCGATACAGGTGCCCGGAACACCATATATTTT. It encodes CASSDTGARNTIYF.

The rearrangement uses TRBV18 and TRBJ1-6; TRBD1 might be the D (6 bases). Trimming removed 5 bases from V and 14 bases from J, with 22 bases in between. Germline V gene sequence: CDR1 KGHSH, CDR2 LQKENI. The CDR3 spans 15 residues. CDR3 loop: CASSSRVQGPSTLHF. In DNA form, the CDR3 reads TGTGCCAGCTCAAGTAGGGTTCAGGGGCCGTCCACCCTCCACTTT.

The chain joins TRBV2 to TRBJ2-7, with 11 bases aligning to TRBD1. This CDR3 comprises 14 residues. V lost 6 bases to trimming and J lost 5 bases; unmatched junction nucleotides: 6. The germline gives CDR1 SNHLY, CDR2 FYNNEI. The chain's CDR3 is CASRTGQGADEQYF. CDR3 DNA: TGTGCCAGCAGGACCGGACAGGGGGCCGACGAGCAGTACTTC.

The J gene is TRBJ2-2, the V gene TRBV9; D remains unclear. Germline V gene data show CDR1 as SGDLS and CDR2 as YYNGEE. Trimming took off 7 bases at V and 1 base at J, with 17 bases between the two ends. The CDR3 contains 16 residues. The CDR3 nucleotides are TGTGCCAGCGCTGATTATAGAGCGCGGAACACCGGGGAGCTGTTTTTT. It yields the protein CASADYRARNTGELFF.

CDR3 DNA: TGTGCCAGCAGCTTAGGATTTGTCAGGGAAAATGAAAAACTGTTTTTT. Its translation is CASSLGFVRENEKLFF. The chain links TRBV7-2 to TRBJ1-4; possibly TRBD1 for D (5 bases). V was shortened by 1 base and J by 5 bases, with 14 bases between the two germline ends. The CDR3 length is 16 residues. Germline CDR1 and CDR2: SGHTA and FQGNSA.

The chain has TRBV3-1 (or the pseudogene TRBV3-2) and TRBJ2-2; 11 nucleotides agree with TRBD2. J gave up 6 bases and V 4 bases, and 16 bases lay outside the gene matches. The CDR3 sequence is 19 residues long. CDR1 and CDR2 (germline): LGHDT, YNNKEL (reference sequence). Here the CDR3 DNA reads TGTGCCAGCAGCCGCCGCCTAGCGGGGGGTGATATTTTCCCCGGGGAGCTGTTTTTT. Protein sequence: CASSRRLAGGDIFPGELFF.

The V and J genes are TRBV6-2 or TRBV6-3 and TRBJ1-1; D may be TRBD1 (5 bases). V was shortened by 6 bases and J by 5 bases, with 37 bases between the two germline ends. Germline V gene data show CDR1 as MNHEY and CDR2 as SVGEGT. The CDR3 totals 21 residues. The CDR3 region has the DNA TGTGCCAGCAGCTCCCCTGCGCTGAGTTCCGTAAAGGGACCTCGCCGGACTGAAGCTTTCTTT. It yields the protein CASSSPALSSVKGPRRTEAFF.

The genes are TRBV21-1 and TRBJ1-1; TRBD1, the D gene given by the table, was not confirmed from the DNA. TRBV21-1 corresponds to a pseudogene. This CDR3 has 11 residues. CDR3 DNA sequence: TGTGCCAGCCCAGGGGCCTCTGAAGCTTTCTTT. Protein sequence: CASPGASEAFF.

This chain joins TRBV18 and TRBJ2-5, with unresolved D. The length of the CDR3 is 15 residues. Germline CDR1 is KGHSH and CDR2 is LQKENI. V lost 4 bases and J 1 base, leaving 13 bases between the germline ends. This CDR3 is CASSRSARLQETQYF. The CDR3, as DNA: TGTGCCAGCTCACGCTCGGCTAGGCTCCAAGAGACCCAGTACTTC. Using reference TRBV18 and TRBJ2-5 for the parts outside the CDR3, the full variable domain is NAGVMQNPRHLVRRRGQEARLRCSPMKGHSHVYWYRQLPEEGLKFMVYLQKENIIDESGMPKERFSAEFPKEGPSILRIQQVVRGDSAAYFCASSRSARLQETQYFGPGTRLLVL.

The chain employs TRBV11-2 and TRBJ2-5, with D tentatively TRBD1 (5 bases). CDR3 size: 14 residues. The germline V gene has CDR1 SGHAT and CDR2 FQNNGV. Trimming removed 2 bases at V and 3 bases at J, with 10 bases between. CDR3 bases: TGTGCCAGCAGCTTAAGGACAAATGAAGAGACCCAGTACTTC. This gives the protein CASSLRTNEETQYF.

The CDR3 loop is CASSPGLAATGEQFF. For the CDR3, the DNA is TGTGCCAGCAGCCCTGGCCTAGCGGCTACTGGGGAGCAGTTCTTC. This chain uses TRBV11-2 with TRBJ2-1; 7 bases align to TRBD2. The ends lost 5 bases at V and 10 bases at J; junction bases unmatched: 14. Germline V lookup: CDR1 SGHAT, CDR2 FQNNGV. The CDR3 contains 15 residues.

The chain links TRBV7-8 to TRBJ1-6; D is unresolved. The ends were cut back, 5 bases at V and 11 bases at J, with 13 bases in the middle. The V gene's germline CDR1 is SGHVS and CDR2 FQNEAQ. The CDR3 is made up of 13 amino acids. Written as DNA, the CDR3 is TGTGCCAGCAGCCCACCCGGGTACGCACCCCTCCACTTT. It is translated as CASSPPGYAPLHF.

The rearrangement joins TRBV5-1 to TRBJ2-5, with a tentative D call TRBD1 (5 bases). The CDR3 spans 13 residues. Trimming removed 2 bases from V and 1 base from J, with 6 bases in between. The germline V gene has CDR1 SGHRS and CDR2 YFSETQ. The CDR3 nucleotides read TGCGCCAGCAGCTTTGGGGCCCAAGAGACCCAGTACTTC. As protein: CASSFGAQETQYF.

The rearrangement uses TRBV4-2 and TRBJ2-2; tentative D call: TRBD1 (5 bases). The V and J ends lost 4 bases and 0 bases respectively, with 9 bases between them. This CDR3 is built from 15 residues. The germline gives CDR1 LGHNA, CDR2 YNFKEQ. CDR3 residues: CASSRQFANTGELFF. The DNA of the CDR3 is TGTGCCAGCAGCCGACAGTTCGCGAACACCGGGGAGCTGTTTTTT.